The rows below give T cell receptor beta chains drawn from one sample of a study of blood T cell repertoires in COVID-19. Measured with immunoSEQ multiplex PCR; TCRdb has only the in-frame clones, and not every one. Here the sample spans 130,000 or so clones, under 85% being singletons. The sequencing sample was made of PBMCs or T cells enriched from blood (not recorded which). These receptors all come from a man younger than 45 who had recovered from COVID-19. CDR3s include the opening cysteine and the closing phenylalanine or tryptophan. The D gene is left open where the match is weak. Some rows mark clone size as missing; the rest say once, few, many or name a class of expanded clone.

d_call	v_call	j_call	clone_size	cdr3_nt	cdr3_aa
NA	TRBV7-2	TRBJ2-2	NA	TGTGCCAGCAGCTCCGCCCGGCTAGCCCGGAACACCGGGGAGCTGTTTTTT	CASSSARLARNTGELFF
TRBD1	TRBV30	TRBJ2-7	NA	TGTGCCTGGAGTGTATTGGTGACAGGGGACCTCGAGCAGTACTTC	CAWSVLVTGDLEQYF
NA	TRBV6-5	TRBJ1-1	NA	TGTGCCAGCAGTTACTTGGACAGCGACACTGAAGCTTTCTTT	CASSYLDSDTEAFF
TRBD1	TRBV5-6	TRBJ2-7	NA	TGTGCCAGCAGCGAGGACAGGGGATATGAGCAGTACTTC	CASSEDRGYEQYF
TRBD1	TRBV6-2/TRBV6-3	TRBJ1-5	few	TGTGCCAGCAGTTTGAGGGGGCCGAGTCAGCCCCAGCATTTT	CASSLRGPSQPQHF
NA	TRBV11-1	TRBJ1-1	NA	TGTGCCAGCAGCTCAACCACAGGGCGGACTGAAGCTTTCTTT	CASSSTTGRTEAFF
NA	TRBV10-3	TRBJ1-2	NA	TGTGCCATCAGTGAGTACCAGGGTGATGGCTACACCTTC	CAISEYQGDGYTF
NA	TRBV2	TRBJ1-5	NA	TGTGCCATCAGGACAGTTAGCAATCAGCCCCAGCATTTT	CAIRTVSNQPQHF
TRBD1	TRBV18	TRBJ1-1	NA	TGTGCCAGCTCTCAAGGGGGCAAGGACACTGAAGCTTTCTTT	CASSQGGKDTEAFF
NA	TRBV5-1	TRBJ1-2	NA	TGCGCCAGCAGCTTCGGAGCAGGGGACTATGGCTACACCTTC	CASSFGAGDYGYTF
NA	TRBV4-1	TRBJ1-2	NA	TGCGCCAGCAGCCAAGATCCGAGAGGCTATGGCTACACCTTC	CASSQDPRGYGYTF
TRBD1	TRBV19	TRBJ1-3	NA	TGTGCCAGTAGTAGTGTAGGGGGCTTCTCTGGAAACACCATATATTTT	CASSSVGGFSGNTIYF
TRBD2	TRBV4-2	TRBJ2-7	NA	TGTGCCAGCAGGGGCGGGGGAAGCTCCTACGAGCAGTACTTC	CASRGGGSSYEQYF
NA	TRBV30	TRBJ2-3	NA	TGTGCCTGGAGTGTACAGGGAGGGCCAGATACGCAGTATTTT	CAWSVQGGPDTQYF
TRBD1	TRBV27	TRBJ1-3	NA	TGTGCCAGCAGTTTAGGGGGGACAGGGACTGGAAACACCATATATTTT	CASSLGGTGTGNTIYF
TRBD1	TRBV29-1	TRBJ1-1	few	TGCAGCGTTGAAGATTGGACGGGACAGGGTGCTTTCTTT	CSVEDWTGQGAFF
TRBD2	TRBV6-4	TRBJ2-1	few	TGTGCCAGCAGTGAACAGCGGGAGAATGAGCAGTTCTTC	CASSEQRENEQFF
NA	TRBV13	TRBJ2-5	NA	TGTGCCAGCGGGGGGGCCCAAGAGACCCAGTACTTC	CASGGAQETQYF
NA	TRBV12-1	TRBJ2-5	many	TGTGCCAGCAGCTTACTAGCGGGGTACCAAGAGACCCAGTACTTC	CASSLLAGYQETQYF
NA	TRBV18	TRBJ1-1	NA	TGTGCCAGCTCACCACCACAGGGCGAGAACACTGAAGCTTTCTTT	CASSPPQGENTEAFF
NA	TRBV19	TRBJ1-1	NA	TGTGCCAGTAGCTGGTCCAGGGGGAACACTGAAGCTTTCTTT	CASSWSRGNTEAFF
NA	TRBV5-5	TRBJ1-6	NA	TGTGCCAGCAGAGGGGGTTACTCCCTCCACTTT	CASRGGYSLHF
NA	TRBV5-1	TRBJ2-7	NA	TGCGCCACCGCACTGGGCGTAGGGGTCGAGCAGTACTTC	CATALGVGVEQYF
NA	TRBV3-1/TRBV3-2	TRBJ1-2	NA	TGTGCCAGCAGCCAAGATTTGGCGGGTATCCCGTCGTATGGCTACACCTTC	CASSQDLAGIPSYGYTF
NA	TRBV18	TRBJ2-4	NA	TGTGCCAGCTCACCACTACTAGATAGCATTCAGTACTTC	CASSPLLDSIQYF
NA	TRBV7-6	TRBJ2-1	NA	TGTGCCAGCAGCCATGGGCCGGATGAGCAGTTCTTC	CASSHGPDEQFF
NA	TRBV27	TRBJ2-2	NA	TGTGCCAGCAGTATCGGTCGGGGGACCGGGGAGCTGTTTTTT	CASSIGRGTGELFF
NA	TRBV2	TRBJ1-1	NA	TGTGCCAGCAGGACAGATGGGAACACTGAAGCTTTCTTT	CASRTDGNTEAFF
TRBD2	TRBV3-1/TRBV3-2	TRBJ2-1	NA	TGTGCCAGCAGCCAAGCTAGCGGGGGGGCATACAATGAGCAGTTCTTC	CASSQASGGAYNEQFF
NA	TRBV30	TRBJ2-7	NA	TGTGCCTGGACCCGCGGGGAAATAACCAAGGGGGAGCAGTACTTC	CAWTRGEITKGEQYF
TRBD1	TRBV11-3	TRBJ2-3	NA	TGTGCCAGCAGCTCGGGACAGGGAATCGGGGGGGATACGCAGTATTTT	CASSSGQGIGGDTQYF